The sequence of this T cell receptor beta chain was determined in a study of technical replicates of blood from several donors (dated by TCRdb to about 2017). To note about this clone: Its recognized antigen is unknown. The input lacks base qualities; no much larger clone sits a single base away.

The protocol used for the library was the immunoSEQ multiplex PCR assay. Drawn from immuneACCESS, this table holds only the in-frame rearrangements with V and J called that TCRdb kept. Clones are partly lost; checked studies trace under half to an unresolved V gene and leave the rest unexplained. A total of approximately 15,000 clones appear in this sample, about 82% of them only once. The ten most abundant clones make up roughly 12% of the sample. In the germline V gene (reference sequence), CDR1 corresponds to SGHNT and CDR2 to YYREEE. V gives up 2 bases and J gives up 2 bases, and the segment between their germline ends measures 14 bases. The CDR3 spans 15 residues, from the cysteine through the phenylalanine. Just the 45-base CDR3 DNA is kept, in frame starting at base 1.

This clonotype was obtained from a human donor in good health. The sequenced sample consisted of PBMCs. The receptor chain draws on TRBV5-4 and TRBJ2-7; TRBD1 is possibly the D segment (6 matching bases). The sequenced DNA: TGTGCCAGCAGCTTTCCCGGGACAACCACCTACGAGCAGTACTTC. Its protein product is CASSFPGTTTYEQYF.